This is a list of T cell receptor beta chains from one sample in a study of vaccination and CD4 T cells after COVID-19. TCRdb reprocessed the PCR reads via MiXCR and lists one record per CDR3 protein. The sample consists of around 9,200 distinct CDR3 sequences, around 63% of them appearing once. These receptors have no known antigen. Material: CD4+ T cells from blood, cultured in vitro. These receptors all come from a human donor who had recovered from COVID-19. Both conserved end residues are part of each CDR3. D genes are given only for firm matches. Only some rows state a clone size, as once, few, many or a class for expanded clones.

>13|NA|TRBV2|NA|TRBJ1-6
CASTAAGVSPLHF
TGTGCCAGCACTGCAGCAGGTGTGTCACCCCTCCACTTT
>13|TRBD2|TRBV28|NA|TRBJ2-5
CASSSSGRGTQYF
TGTGCCAGCAGTTCTAGCGGGAGGGGGACCCAGTACTTC
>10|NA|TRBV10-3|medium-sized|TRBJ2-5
CASGSETQYF
TGTGCCTCAGGGTCGGAGACCCAGTACTTC
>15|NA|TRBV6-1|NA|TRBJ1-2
CASSEAWTASYGYTF
TGTGCCAGCAGTGAAGCGTGGACAGCCTCCTATGGCTACACCTTC
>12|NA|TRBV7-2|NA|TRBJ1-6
CASSEPRSPLHF
TGTGCCAGCAGCGAGCCCCGTTCACCCCTCCACTTT
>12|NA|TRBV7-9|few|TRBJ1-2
CASSLGGDGYTF
TGTGCCAGCAGCTTAGGAGGGGATGGCTATACCTTC
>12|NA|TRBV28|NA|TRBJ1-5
CASLGGNQPQHF
TGTGCCAGCCTAGGGGGGAATCAGCCCCAGCATTTT
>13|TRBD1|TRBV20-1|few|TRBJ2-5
CSARPNRGSTGYF
TGCAGTGCTAGACCCAACAGGGGGTCGACTGGGTACTTC
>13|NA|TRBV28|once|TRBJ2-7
CASSLGGNYEQYF
TGTGCCAGCAGTTTAGGGGGAAACTACGAGCAGTACTTC
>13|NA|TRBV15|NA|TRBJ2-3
CATSSREQDTQYF
TGTGCCACCAGCAGCAGGGAACAGGATACGCAGTATTTT
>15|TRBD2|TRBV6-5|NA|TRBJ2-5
CASSYSSGSGETQYF
TGTGCCAGCAGTTACAGTAGCGGGAGTGGGGAGACCCAGTACTTC
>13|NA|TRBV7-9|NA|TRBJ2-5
CASSLEAEKTQYF
TGTGCCAGCAGCTTAGAGGCGGAGAAGACCCAGTACTTC
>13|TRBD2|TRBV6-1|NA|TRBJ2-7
CASTGLADYEQYF
TGTGCCAGCACCGGACTAGCGGACTACGAGCAGTACTTC
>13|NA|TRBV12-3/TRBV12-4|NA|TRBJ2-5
CASSARQGGTQYF
TGTGCCAGCAGTGCCAGACAGGGAGGGACCCAGTACTTC
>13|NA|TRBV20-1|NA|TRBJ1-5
CSAVRDGNQPQHF
TGCAGTGCCGTGAGGGATGGCAATCAGCCCCAGCATTTT
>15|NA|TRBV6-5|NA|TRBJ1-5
CASSSQGGGNQPQHF
TGTGCCAGCAGTTCACAGGGTGGAGGCAATCAGCCCCAGCATTTT
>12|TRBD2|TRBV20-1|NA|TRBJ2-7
CSAGEGGYEQYF
TGCAGTGCTGGCGAGGGAGGGTACGAGCAGTACTTC
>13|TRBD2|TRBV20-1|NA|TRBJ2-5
CSPAGGIGGTQYF
TGCAGTCCCGCGGGGGGTATTGGGGGGACCCAGTACTTC
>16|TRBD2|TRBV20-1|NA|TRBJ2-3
CSASLTSGRAVDTQYF
TGCAGTGCTAGTTTGACTAGCGGGAGGGCCGTAGATACGCAGTATTTT
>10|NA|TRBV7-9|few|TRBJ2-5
CASSSETQYF
TGTGCCAGCAGCTCGGAGACCCAGTACTTC
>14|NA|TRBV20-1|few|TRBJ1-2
CSAALWGTNYGYTF
TGCAGTGCTGCCCTTTGGGGCACTAACTATGGCTACACCTTC
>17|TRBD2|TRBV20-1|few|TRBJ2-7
CSAPPLAGVRGSYEQYF
TGCAGTGCGCCCCCACTAGCGGGAGTGAGGGGCTCCTACGAGCAGTACTTC
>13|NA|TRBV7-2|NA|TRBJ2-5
CASTKRPQETQYF
TGTGCCAGCACCAAGCGGCCCCAAGAGACCCAGTACTTC
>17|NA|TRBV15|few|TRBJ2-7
CATSRDYGTPLSYEQYF
TGTGCCACCAGCAGAGATTATGGGACACCTCTCTCCTACGAGCAGTACTTC
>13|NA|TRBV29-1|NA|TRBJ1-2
CSGSTGTFYGYTF
TGCAGCGGATCAACAGGGACCTTCTATGGCTACACCTTC
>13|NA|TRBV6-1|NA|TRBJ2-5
CASSEHREKTQYF
TGTGCCAGCAGTGAACACAGGGAGAAGACCCAGTACTTC
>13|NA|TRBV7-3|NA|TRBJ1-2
CASSLSRGYGYTF
TGTGCCAGCAGCTTGTCGCGGGGGTATGGCTACACCTTC
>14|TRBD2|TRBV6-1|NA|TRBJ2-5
CASSRTGGEETQYF
TGTGCCAGCAGTCGGACTGGGGGGGAAGAGACCCAGTACTTC
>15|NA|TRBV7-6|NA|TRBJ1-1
CANSLAQGLNTEAFF
TGTGCCAACAGCTTAGCGCAGGGCCTGAACACTGAAGCTTTCTTT
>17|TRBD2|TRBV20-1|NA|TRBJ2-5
CSARDHASGRALGTQYF
TGCAGTGCTAGAGATCATGCCAGCGGGAGGGCCTTAGGGACCCAGTACTTC
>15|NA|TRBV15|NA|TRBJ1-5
CATSLQGGGWQPQHF
TGTGCCACCAGCCTACAGGGAGGGGGGTGGCAGCCCCAGCATTTT
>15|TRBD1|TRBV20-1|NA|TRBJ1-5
CSAGRTGGLGQPQHF
TGCAGTGCTGGTCGAACAGGGGGCTTAGGTCAGCCCCAGCATTTT
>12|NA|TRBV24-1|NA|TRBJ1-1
CATNGRNTEAFF
TGTGCCACCAACGGACGGAACACTGAAGCTTTCTTT
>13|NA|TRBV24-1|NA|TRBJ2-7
CATSDPNREGQYF
TGTGCCACCAGTGACCCCAACAGAGAAGGGCAGTACTTC
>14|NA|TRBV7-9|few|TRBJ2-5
CASSLHSRGETQYF
TGTGCCAGCAGCCTCCACTCCCGAGGGGAGACCCAGTACTTC
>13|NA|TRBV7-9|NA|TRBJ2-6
CASSSSGANVLTF
TGTGCCAGCAGCTCCTCTGGGGCCAACGTCCTGACTTTC
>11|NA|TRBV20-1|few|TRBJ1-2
CSARDRTRYTF
TGCAGTGCTAGAGATCGGACCCGCTACACCTTC
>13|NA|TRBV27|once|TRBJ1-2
CASSLRQFGGYTF
TGTGCCAGCAGTTTAAGACAGTTTGGGGGCTACACCTTC
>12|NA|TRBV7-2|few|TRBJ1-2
CASSTPKAGYTF
TGTGCCAGCAGCACCCCCAAAGCGGGCTACACCTTC
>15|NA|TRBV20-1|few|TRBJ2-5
CSAPTPWGQKETQYF
TGCAGTGCTCCCACCCCGTGGGGGCAGAAGGAGACCCAGTACTTC
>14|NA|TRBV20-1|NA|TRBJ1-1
CSAPGRARDTEAFF
TGCAGTGCCCCCGGGAGGGCAAGGGACACTGAAGCTTTCTTT
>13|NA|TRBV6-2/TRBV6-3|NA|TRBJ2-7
CASSYRESREQYF
TGTGCCAGCAGTTACCGGGAAAGTAGGGAGCAGTACTTC
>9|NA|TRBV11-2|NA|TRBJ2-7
CASSPRRYF
TGTGCCAGCAGCCCGAGACGGTACTTC
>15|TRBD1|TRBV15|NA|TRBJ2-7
CATSKDRGSTYEQYF
TGTGCCACCAGCAAAGACAGGGGCTCCACCTACGAGCAGTACTTC
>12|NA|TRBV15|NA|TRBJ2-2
CATSRTTGELFF
TGTGCCACCAGCAGAACCACCGGGGAGCTGTTTTTT
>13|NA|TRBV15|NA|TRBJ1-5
CATSAGASQPQHF
TGTGCCACGTCCGCGGGGGCTAGTCAGCCCCAGCATTTT
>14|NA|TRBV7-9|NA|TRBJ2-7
CASSLAMSSYEQYF
TGTGCCAGCAGCTTAGCTATGAGCTCCTACGAGCAGTACTTC
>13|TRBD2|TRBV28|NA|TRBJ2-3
CASMGDYTDTQYF
TGTGCCAGCATGGGGGACTACACAGATACGCAGTATTTT
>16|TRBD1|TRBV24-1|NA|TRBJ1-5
CATSDHRGVGNQPQHF
TGTGCCACCAGTGACCACAGGGGAGTGGGCAATCAGCCCCAGCATTTT
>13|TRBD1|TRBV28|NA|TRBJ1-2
CATRAGTGTGYTF
TGTGCCACCCGGGCTGGGACAGGGACTGGCTACACCTTC
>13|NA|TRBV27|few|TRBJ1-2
CASSPLNGRGYTF
TGTGCCAGCAGTCCACTTAACGGTCGCGGCTACACCTTC
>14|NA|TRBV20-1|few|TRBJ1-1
CSAFHPVRVTEAFF
TGCAGTGCTTTCCACCCCGTGAGGGTCACTGAAGCTTTCTTT
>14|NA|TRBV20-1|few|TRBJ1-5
CSARDLRGRQPQHF
TGCAGTGCTAGAGATCTCCGGGGTAGGCAGCCCCAGCATTTT
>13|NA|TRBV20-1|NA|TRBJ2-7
CSVLERAPVSEYF
TGCAGTGTTTTGGAGCGGGCCCCTGTCTCGGAGTACTTC
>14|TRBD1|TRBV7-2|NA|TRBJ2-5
CASSWTGSQETQYF
TGTGCCAGCAGCTGGACAGGGTCCCAAGAGACCCAGTACTTC
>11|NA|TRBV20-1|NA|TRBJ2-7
CSAPTTYEQYF
TGCAGTGCGCCGACTACCTACGAGCAGTACTTC
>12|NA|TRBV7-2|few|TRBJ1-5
CASSSPNQPQHF
TGTGCCAGCAGCTCCCCCAATCAGCCCCAGCATTTT